This entry features one TCR beta chain sequence. Its antigen is still unknown. This specimen belongs to a study of T cells expressing NK-cell markers. Study results and limitations: Dominant NKG2C+ clonotypes in over 5 donors made up 1.0-7.0% of CD8+ T cells. One observes that, in several donors, these clonotypes were also the leading ones within the CD3+CD56-NKG2C+ fraction.

Germline lookup yields CDR1 SGHTA and CDR2 FQGNSA. The CDR3 has 19 amino acids. Generation of TCR beta cDNA was performed by 5'RACE template switching incorporating UMIs. Reanalyzing the 5' RACE reads, TCRdb keeps one entry per CDR3 protein, without DNA. This table lists approximately 550,000 distinct CDR3 sequences. The clonotype originates from a man in his late teens or twenties in good health. V usage is TRBV7-2 and J usage is TRBJ1-3; the TCRdb call, TRBD1, lacks DNA for checking. Source material: blood T cells: a sorted CD56 or NKG2C T cell subset, CD4+ or CD8+ T cells, or bulk PBMC T cells (not recorded which). The CDR3: CASSRLQTRDRDRGNTIYF.